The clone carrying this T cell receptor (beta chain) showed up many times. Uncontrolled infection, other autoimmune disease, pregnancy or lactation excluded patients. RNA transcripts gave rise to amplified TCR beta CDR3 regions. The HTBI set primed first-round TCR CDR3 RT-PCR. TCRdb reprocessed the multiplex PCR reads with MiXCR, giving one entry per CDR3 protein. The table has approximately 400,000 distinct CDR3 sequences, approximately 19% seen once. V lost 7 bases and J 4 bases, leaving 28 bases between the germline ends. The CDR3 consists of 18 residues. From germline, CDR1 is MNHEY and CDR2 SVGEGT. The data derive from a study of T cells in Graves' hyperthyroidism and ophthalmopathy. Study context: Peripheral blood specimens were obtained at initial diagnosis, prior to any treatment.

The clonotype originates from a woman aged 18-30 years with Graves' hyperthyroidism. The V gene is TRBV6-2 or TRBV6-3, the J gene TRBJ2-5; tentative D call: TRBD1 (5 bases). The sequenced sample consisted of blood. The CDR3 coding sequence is TGTGCCAGCACCCGAAGAAGCAGGGATTTGGGGTCAAGAGAGACCCAGTACTTC. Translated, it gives CASTRRSRDLGSRETQYF.